This T cell receptor beta chain was retrieved from a study of blood T cell repertoires in COVID-19. Study in general: Acute and convalescent COVID-19 specimens originated in the United States, Italy and Spain. PBMCs, B-cell-depleted T cells, or T cells were the source of the cDNA or gDNA that made up the material.

Generated by immunoSEQ multiplex PCR, the TCRdb table keeps only in-frame clones and is missing some. This sample has 150,000 to 200,000 clones, with about four fifths found just once. Germline loops: CDR1 ENHRY, CDR2 SYGVKD. The trim removed 10 bases at V and 0 bases at J, leaving 8 bases unmatched. This CDR3 spans 16 amino acids. Patients at the Seattle site were enrolled during active infection and followed longitudinally. The source material was peripheral blood. The origin of this receptor is a woman aged 55-69 years with COVID-19, enrolled during active disease. The chain carries TRBV10-3 and TRBJ1-3; 11 bases line up with TRBD1. The CDR3 bases are TGTGCCACCTCGATGGGGACAGGGGGCTCTGGAAACACCATATATTTT. This sequence encodes CATSMGTGGSGNTIYF.